This TCR beta chain originates from a study of yellow fever vaccine responses in identical twins. Study findings and constraints: Among the twins, the vaccine T cell response reportedly seemed partly convergent and partly personalized.

Concerning this clonotype itself: Its antigen is not identified.

Each CDR3 protein is one row after TCRdb ran MiXCR on the RT-PCR reads. The sample lists 3,000 to 4,000 distinct CDR3 sequences; roughly 70% were seen once. The source was T cells from blood (PBMCs), unsorted or a sorted subset (not recorded which), collected before or after yellow fever vaccination (not recorded which). The receptor was isolated from a woman under 30 who received the yellow fever vaccine.

CDR3 region: CASSYTGGKISPLHF. Written as DNA, the CDR3 is TGTGCCAGCAGTTACACAGGGGGTAAGATTTCACCCCTCCACTTT. The rearrangement links TRBV6-5 to TRBJ1-6, with 8 nucleotides matching TRBD1. V was clipped by 2 bases and J by 9 bases; unmatched bases: 6. There are 15 residues in the CDR3. Germline CDR1 and CDR2: MNHEY and SVGAGI.